Sequencing of this T cell receptor beta chain was carried out in a study of T-cell memory formation after mild COVID-19. MiXCR, applied by TCRdb to the 5' RACE reads, yields one record per CDR3 protein. The sample has 360,000 or so distinct CDR3 sequences; 25% to 30% are singletons. Per the germline V gene, CDR1 is DFQATT and CDR2 is SNEGSKA (reference sequence). The CDR3 extends over 19 amino acids. The V segment lost 6 bases and the J segment 2 bases; nucleotides outside the gene matches: 24. The sequencing sample was made of PBMCs or a T cell subset sorted from them (not recorded which). The genes are TRBV20-1 and TRBJ2-5, with TRBD1 identical over 7 bases. This clonotype was obtained from an adult woman who had mild COVID-19 (a few samples of this study predate the infection). Cell type and time point are not known. The CDR3 region is CSATGGQGVSSDLQETQYF. CDR3 in DNA: TGCAGTGCCACCGGTGGGCAGGGGGTTTCCTCCGACCTTCAAGAGACCCAGTACTTC.